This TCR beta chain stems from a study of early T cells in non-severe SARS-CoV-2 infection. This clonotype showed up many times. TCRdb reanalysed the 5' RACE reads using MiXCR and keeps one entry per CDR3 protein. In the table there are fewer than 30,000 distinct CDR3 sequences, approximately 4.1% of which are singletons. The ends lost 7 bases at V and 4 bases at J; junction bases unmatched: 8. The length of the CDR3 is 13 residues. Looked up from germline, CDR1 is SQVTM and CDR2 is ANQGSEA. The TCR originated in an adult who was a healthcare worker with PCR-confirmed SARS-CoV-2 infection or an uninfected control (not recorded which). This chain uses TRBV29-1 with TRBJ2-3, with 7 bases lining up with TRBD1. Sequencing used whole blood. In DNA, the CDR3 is TGCAGCGCCCAGACAGGGTCGGCAGATACGCAGTATTTT. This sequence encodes CSAQTGSADTQYF.